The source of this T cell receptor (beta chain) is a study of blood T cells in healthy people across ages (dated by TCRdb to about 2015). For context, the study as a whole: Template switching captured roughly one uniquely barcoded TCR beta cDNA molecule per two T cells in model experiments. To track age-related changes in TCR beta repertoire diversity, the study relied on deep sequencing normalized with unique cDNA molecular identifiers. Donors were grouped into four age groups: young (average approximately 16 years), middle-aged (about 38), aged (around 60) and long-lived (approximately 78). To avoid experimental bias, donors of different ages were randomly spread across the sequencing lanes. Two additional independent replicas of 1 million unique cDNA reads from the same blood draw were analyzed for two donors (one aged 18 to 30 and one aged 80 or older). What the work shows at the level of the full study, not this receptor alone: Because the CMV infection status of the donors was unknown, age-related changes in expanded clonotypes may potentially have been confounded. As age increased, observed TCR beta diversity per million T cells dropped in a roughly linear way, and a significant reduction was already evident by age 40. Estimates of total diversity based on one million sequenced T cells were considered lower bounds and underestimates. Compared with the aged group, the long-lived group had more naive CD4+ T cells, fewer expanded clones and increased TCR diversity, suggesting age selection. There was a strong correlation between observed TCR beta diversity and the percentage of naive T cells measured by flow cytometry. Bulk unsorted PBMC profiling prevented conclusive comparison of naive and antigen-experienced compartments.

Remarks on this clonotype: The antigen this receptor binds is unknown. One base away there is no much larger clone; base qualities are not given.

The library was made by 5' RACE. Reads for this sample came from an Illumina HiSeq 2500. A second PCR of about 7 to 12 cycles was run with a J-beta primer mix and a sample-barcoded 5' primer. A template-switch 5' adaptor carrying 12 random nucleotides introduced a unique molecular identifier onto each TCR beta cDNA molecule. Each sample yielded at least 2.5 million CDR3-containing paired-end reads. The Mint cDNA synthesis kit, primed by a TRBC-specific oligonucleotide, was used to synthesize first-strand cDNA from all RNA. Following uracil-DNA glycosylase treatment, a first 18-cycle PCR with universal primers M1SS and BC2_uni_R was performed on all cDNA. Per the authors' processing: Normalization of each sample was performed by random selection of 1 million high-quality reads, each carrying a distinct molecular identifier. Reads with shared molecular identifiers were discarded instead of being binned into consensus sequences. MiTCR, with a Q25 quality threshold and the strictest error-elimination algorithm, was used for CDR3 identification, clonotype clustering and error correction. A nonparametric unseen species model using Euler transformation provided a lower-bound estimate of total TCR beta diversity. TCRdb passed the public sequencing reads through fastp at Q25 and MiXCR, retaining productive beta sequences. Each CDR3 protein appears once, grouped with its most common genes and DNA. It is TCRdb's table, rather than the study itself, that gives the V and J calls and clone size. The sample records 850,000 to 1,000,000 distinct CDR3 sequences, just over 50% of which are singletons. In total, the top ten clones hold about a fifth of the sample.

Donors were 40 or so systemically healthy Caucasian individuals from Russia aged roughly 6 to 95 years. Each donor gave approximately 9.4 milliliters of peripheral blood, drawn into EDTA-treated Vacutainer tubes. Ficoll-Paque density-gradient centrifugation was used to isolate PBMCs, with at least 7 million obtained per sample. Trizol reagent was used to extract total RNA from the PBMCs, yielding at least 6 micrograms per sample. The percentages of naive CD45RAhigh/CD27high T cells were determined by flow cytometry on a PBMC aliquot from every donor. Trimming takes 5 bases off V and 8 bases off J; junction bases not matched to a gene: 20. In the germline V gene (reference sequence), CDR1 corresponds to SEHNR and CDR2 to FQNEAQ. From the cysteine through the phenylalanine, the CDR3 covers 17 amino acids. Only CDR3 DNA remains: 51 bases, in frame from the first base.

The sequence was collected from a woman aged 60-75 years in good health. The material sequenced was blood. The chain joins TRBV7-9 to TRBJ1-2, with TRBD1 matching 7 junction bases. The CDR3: CASSGQGRDSVNGGYTF. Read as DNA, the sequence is TGTGCCAGCAGCGGCCAGGGTCGGGACAGCGTTAACGGAGGCTACACCTTC.